The entry below gives a single T cell receptor (beta chain) sequence along with its context. No antigen is known for it. The sample originates from a study of immune evolution from preneoplasia to lung adenocarcinoma. Overall study findings and caveats: Later-stage lesions appeared to have more T cells, more diversity, less clonality.

The CDR3 covers 15 residues. J gave up 7 bases and V 6 bases, and 12 bases lay outside the gene matches. Per the germline V gene, CDR1 is MRHNA and CDR2 is SNTAGT. This table comes from immunoSEQ multiplex PCR, and its TCRdb copy is limited to in-frame clones, with some not included. This table has several thousand clones, just under 80% appearing once. This sequence joins TRBV6-4 and TRBJ2-1; 7 bases agree with TRBD2. This sequence was found in a person between 50 and 70 years old with lung adenocarcinoma. Source material: FFPE normal lung tissue adjacent to the tumor. This chain's CDR3 is CASSESGGGENEQFF. The CDR3 nucleotides read TGTGCCAGCAGCGAGTCCGGGGGAGGGGAAAATGAGCAGTTCTTC.